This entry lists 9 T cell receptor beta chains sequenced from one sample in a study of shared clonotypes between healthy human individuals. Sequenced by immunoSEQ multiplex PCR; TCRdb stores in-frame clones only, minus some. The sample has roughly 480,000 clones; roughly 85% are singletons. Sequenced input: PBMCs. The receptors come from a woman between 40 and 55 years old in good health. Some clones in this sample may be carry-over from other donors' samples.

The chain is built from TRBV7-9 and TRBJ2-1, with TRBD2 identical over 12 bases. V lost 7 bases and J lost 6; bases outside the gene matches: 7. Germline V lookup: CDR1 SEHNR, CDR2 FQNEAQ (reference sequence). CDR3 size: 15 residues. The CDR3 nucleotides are TGTGCCAGCACTCGACTAGCGGGGGACTTCAATGAGCAGTTCTTC. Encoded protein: CASTRLAGDFNEQFF.

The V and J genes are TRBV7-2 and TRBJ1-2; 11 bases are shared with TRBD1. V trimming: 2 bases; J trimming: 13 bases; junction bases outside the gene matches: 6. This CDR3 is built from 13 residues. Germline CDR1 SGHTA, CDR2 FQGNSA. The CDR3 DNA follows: TGTGCCAGCAGCTTACCCGGACAGGGGGCGCCCACCTTC. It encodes CASSLPGQGAPTF.

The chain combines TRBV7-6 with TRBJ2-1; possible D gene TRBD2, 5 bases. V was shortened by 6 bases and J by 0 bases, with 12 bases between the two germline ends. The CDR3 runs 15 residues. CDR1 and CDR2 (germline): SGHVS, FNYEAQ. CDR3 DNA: TGTGCCAGCAGGCCTAGCCGGAGCTCCTACAATGAGCAGTTCTTC. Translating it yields CASRPSRSSYNEQFF.

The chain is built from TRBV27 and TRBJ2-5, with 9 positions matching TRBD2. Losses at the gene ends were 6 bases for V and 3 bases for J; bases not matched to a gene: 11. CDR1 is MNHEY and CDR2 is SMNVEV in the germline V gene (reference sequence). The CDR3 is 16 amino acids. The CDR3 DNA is TGTGCCAGCAGCCCTTTTGGCGCGGGAGGGGAAGAGACCCAGTACTTC. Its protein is CASSPFGAGGEETQYF.

The CDR3 loop reads CASSLQQGSYEQYF. For the CDR3, the DNA is TGTGCCAGCAGCTTGCAACAGGGGTCCTACGAGCAGTACTTC. The V and J genes are TRBV5-5 and TRBJ2-7; the match to TRBD1 covers 7 bases. Germline trimming cut 1 base from V and 1 base from J; bases unmatched to any gene: 2. Germline loops: CDR1 SGHKS, CDR2 YYEKEE (reference sequence). This CDR3 has 14 residues.

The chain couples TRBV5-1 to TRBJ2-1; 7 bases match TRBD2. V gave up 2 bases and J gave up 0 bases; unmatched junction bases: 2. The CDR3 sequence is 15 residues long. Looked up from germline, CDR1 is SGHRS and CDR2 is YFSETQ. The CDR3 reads CASSLLASSYNEQFF. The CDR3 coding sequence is TGCGCCAGCAGCTTACTAGCGAGCTCCTACAATGAGCAGTTCTTC.

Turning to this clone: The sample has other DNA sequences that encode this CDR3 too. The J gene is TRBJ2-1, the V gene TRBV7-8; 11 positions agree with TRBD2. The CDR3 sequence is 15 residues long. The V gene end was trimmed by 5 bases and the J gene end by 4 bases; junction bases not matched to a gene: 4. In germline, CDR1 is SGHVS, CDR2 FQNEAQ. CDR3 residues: CASSPRLAGYNEQFF. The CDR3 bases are TGTGCCAGCAGCCCACGACTAGCGGGATACAATGAGCAGTTCTTC.

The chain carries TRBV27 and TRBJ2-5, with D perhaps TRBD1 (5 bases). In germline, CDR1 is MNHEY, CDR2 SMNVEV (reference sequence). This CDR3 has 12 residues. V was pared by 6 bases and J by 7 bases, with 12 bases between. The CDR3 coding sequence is TGTGCCAGCAGCAATCCTAGGGGGACCCAGTACTTC. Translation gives CASSNPRGTQYF.

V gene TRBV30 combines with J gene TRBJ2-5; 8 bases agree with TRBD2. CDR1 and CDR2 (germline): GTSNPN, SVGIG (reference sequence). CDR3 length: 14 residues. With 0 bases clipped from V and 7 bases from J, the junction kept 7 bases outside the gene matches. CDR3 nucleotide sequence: TGTGCCTGGAGTGTAAACATCGGGAGGGGGACCCAGTACTTC. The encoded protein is CAWSVNIGRGTQYF.